This is a list of T cell receptor beta chains from one sample in a study of tumor-infiltrating lymphocytes in primary liver carcinoma. Using its own MiXCR run on the multiplex PCR reads, TCRdb lists one record per CDR3 protein. The repertoire holds 320,000 or so distinct CDR3 sequences, 50% to 70% seen once, with approximately 9% in the top ten. Source material: peripheral blood. These TCRs come from a man aged 40-49 years with primary liver carcinoma and hepatitis B virus infection. Both conserved end residues are part of each CDR3. The D gene is left open where the match is weak. Rows give clone size only sometimes, using once, few, many, or a class for an expanded clone.

V gene,J gene,D gene,clone size,CDR3 protein,CDR3 DNA
TRBV25-1,TRBJ2-5,NA,NA,CASSALRGRGKETQYF,TGTGCCAGCAGTGCCCTACGGGGCAGGGGAAAGGAGACCCAGTACTTC
TRBV6-5,TRBJ2-3,NA,many,CASSTTRGWGTDTQYF,TGTGCCAGCAGTACCACTAGAGGCTGGGGCACAGATACGCAGTATTTT
TRBV29-1,TRBJ2-5,NA,many,CSARELQTQYF,TGCAGCGCCCGGGAACTTCAGACCCAGTACTTC
TRBV13,TRBJ1-1,NA,few,CASGRRTTEAFF,TGTGCCAGCGGAAGGAGGACCACTGAAGCTTTCTTT
TRBV10-1,TRBJ2-5,NA,many,CASSGGNLGGETQYF,TGCGCCAGCAGTGGAGGCAACCTGGGTGGAGAGACCCAGTACTTC
TRBV6-1,TRBJ1-5,NA,many,CASSGTGTQHF,TGTGCCAGCAGTGGTACGGGGACCCAGCATTTT
TRBV14,TRBJ2-1,NA,few,CAGSQAVNEQFF,TGTGCCGGCAGCCAAGCAGTCAATGAGCAGTTCTTC
TRBV10-3,TRBJ2-7,TRBD2,many,CAISSGTSGTYEQYF,TGTGCCATCAGTAGTGGGACTAGCGGGACCTACGAGCAGTACTTC
TRBV6-5,TRBJ2-1,NA,many,CASSYDGLDEQFF,TGTGCCAGCAGTTACGACGGGCTGGATGAGCAGTTCTTC
TRBV28,TRBJ2-2,NA,few,CASSLFEGELFF,TGTGCCAGCAGTTTATTCGAAGGGGAGCTGTTTTTT
TRBV7-3,TRBJ1-3,NA,NA,CARGQGNTIYF,TGTGCCAGGGGGCAGGGAAACACCATATATTTT
TRBV14,TRBJ2-7,NA,few,CASSHTFRGAYEQYF,TGTGCCAGCAGCCACACTTTTCGAGGAGCCTACGAGCAGTACTTC
TRBV4-3,TRBJ1-4,NA,NA,CASNQNTGDGNEKLFF,TGCGCCAGCAACCAGAACACGGGGGATGGTAATGAAAAACTGTTTTTT
TRBV25-1,TRBJ2-1,NA,few,CASSRLPGYEQFF,TGTGCCAGCAGTCGACTCCCGGGCTATGAGCAGTTCTTC
TRBV6-6,TRBJ1-6,TRBD1,few,CASSSATGGTNSPLHF,TGTGCCAGCAGTTCGGCGACAGGGGGCACAAATTCACCCCTCCACTTT
TRBV4-2,TRBJ2-5,NA,NA,CASSQGQTGRPAETQYF,TGTGCCAGCAGCCAGGGTCAGACTGGGAGACCCGCAGAGACCCAGTACTTC
TRBV10-3,TRBJ2-3,TRBD1,many,CAIRSDRDGGTDTQYF,TGTGCCATCAGATCGGACAGGGACGGTGGCACAGATACGCAGTATTTT
TRBV4-3,TRBJ2-7,TRBD2,many,CASSQDWASGTYYEQYF,TGCGCCAGCAGCCAAGATTGGGCTAGCGGGACCTACTACGAGCAGTACTTC
TRBV6-6,TRBJ2-1,NA,few,CASTIEGDSYNEQFF,TGTGCCAGCACTATTGAGGGGGACTCCTACAATGAGCAGTTCTTC
TRBV29-1,TRBJ2-7,NA,many,CSVERTAFGEQYF,TGCAGCGTTGAGAGGACAGCTTTTGGGGAGCAGTACTTC
TRBV28,TRBJ1-1,NA,many,CASSLATTGNTEAFF,TGTGCCAGCAGTTTAGCAACAACAGGGAACACTGAAGCTTTCTTT
TRBV12-3/TRBV12-4,TRBJ2-4,NA,NA,CASSLGHLAKNIQYF,TGTGCCAGCAGTTTGGGGCATTTAGCCAAAAACATTCAGTACTTC
TRBV29-1,TRBJ1-4,NA,NA,CSVGRQGNEKLFF,TGCAGCGTTGGGCGTCAGGGGAATGAAAAACTGTTTTTT
TRBV28,TRBJ2-2,NA,NA,CASSLIDRAATWELFF,TGTGCCAGCAGTTTAATCGATAGGGCAGCGACCTGGGAGCTGTTTTTT
TRBV6-2/TRBV6-3,TRBJ2-5,NA,NA,CASIETNGSLETQYF,TGTGCCAGCATCGAGACTAACGGGAGCTTGGAGACCCAGTACTTC
TRBV11-1,TRBJ2-5,NA,NA,CASSSSKLRTKTYEETQYF,TGTGCCAGCAGCTCATCGAAGCTACGGACCAAAACCTACGAAGAGACCCAGTACTTC
TRBV11-2,TRBJ2-5,TRBD2,NA,CASSLPRGREGQETQYF,TGTGCCAGCAGCTTACCACGGGGGCGGGAGGGCCAAGAGACCCAGTACTTC
TRBV6-2/TRBV6-3,TRBJ1-1,NA,NA,CASSYAGRVDTEAFF,TGTGCCAGCAGTTACGCCGGCAGGGTTGACACTGAAGCTTTCTTT
TRBV4-3,TRBJ2-7,NA,NA,CTSSQVGESEKYF,TGCACCAGCAGCCAAGTTGGGGAGTCCGAGAAGTACTTC
TRBV11-1,TRBJ2-3,TRBD1,once,CASNQGVGGTDKQYF,TGTGCCAGCAATCAGGGGGTTGGGGGCACAGATAAGCAGTATTTT
TRBV5-1,TRBJ1-1,TRBD1,few,CASSLGPGQLNTEAFF,TGCGCCAGCAGCTTGGGTCCGGGACAGTTGAACACTGAAGCTTTCTTT
TRBV11-2,TRBJ2-5,TRBD2,once,CASSSNRTSGGETQDF,TGTGCCAGCAGCTCCAATCGGACTAGTGGGGGGGAGACCCAGGACTTC
TRBV11-1,TRBJ2-5,NA,NA,CASRPGQGHETQYF,TGTGCCAGCAGACCGGGCCAGGGGCATGAGACCCAGTACTTC
TRBV11-2,TRBJ2-1,NA,NA,CASILTPGAVPKHEQFF,TGTGCCAGCATCCTTACCCCCGGGGCCGTACCAAAGCATGAGCAGTTCTTC
TRBV4-2,TRBJ2-5,TRBD2,many,CASSRGTSENQETQYF,TGTGCCAGCAGCCGCGGGACTAGCGAGAACCAAGAGACCCAGTACTTC
TRBV11-2,TRBJ1-1,NA,NA,CANSLARGFTEAFF,TGTGCCAACAGCTTAGCACGGGGTTTCACTGAAGCTTTCTTT
TRBV12-3/TRBV12-4,TRBJ1-1,TRBD1,NA,CASSTTRDRVPKAFF,TGTGCCAGTAGTACGACCCGGGACAGGGTCCCTAAAGCTTTCTTT
TRBV4-1,TRBJ2-3,TRBD2,NA,CASTFGRRGGTQCF,TGCGCCAGCACCTTTGGGCGCCGGGGGGGTACGCAGTGTTTT
TRBV4-1,TRBJ1-1,TRBD1,once,CAISLTSQGETEAFF,TGCGCCATCAGCCTGACCTCACAGGGGGAAACTGAAGCTTTCTTT
TRBV29-1,TRBJ2-7,NA,many,CSGGGTGSYEQYF,TGCAGCGGGGGGGGGACAGGCTCCTACGAGCAGTACTTC
TRBV13,TRBJ2-2,NA,NA,CASSLPRGELFF,TGTGCCAGCAGCCTCCCTCGCGGGGAGCTGTTTTTT
TRBV29-1,TRBJ2-1,NA,many,CSVEEVTAKQFF,TGCAGCGTTGAAGAGGTAACAGCGAAGCAGTTCTTC
TRBV12-3/TRBV12-4,TRBJ2-7,TRBD2,NA,CARSLDLGTSVYEQYF,TGTGCCAGGAGTTTGGATCTCGGCACTAGCGTCTACGAGCAGTACTTC
TRBV29-1,TRBJ2-1,NA,many,CSVSGPTGYNEQFF,TGCAGCGTTTCTGGTCCTACAGGGTACAATGAGCAGTTCTTC
TRBV4-2,TRBJ2-3,TRBD2,many,CASSQDSGAGGTDTQYF,TGTGCCAGCAGCCAAGACAGCGGGGCGGGAGGCACAGATACGCAGTATTTT
TRBV5-5,TRBJ1-5,NA,few,CASSLVGGRGNQPQHF,TGTGCCAGCAGCTTGGTGGGCGGCAGGGGCAATCAGCCCCAGCATTTT
TRBV12-3/TRBV12-4,TRBJ2-2,TRBD1,many,CASSLGQGTGELFF,TGTGCCAGCAGTTTGGGACAGGGTACCGGGGAGCTGTTTTTT
TRBV14,TRBJ2-2,NA,many,CASSQARGDTAVLGVTGELFF,TGTGCCAGCAGCCAAGCCCGCGGGGACACGGCTGTGTTGGGGGTCACCGGGGAGCTGTTTTTT